Shown below are 29 T cell receptor beta chains from a single sample sequenced in a study of Graves' ophthalmopathy and Graves' hyperthyroidism. Amplification from RNA transcripts yielded the TCR beta CDR3 regions. First-round RT-PCR relied on HTBI primers, and a second-round multiplex PCR came next. MiXCR, run by TCRdb on the multiplex PCR reads, gives a single entry per CDR3 protein. The sample consists of 150,000 to 200,000 distinct CDR3 sequences, roughly two fifths of them appearing once. Sequences were obtained from peripheral blood. These receptors all stem from a man aged 30 to 45 with Graves' ophthalmopathy.

The chain has TRBV2 and TRBJ2-5; 9 bases map to TRBD1. CDR1 and CDR2 from the germline V gene are SNHLY and FYNNEI. The CDR3 sequence is 15 residues long. V shed 6 bases, J shed 2 bases, and the junction held 7 bases outside the gene matches. CDR3 protein: CASSLTGGEQETQYF. The CDR3 DNA reads TGTGCCAGCAGCTTGACAGGGGGGGAGCAAGAGACCCAGTACTTC.

The gene calls are TRBV29-1 and TRBJ1-1; D gene unclear. The CDR3 covers 11 residues. V was cut by 3 bases and J by 0 bases, with 2 bases left in between. Germline V gene sequence: CDR1 SQVTM, CDR2 ANQGSEA. This CDR3 is CSVDVNTEAFF. CDR3 nucleotides: TGCAGCGTTGACGTGAACACTGAAGCTTTCTTT.

The genes are TRBV6-1 and TRBJ1-1, with D maybe TRBD1 (5 bases). The CDR3 covers 13 residues. The V gene's germline CDR1 is MNHNS and CDR2 SASEGT. V lost 2 bases, J lost 5 bases, and 9 bases lay in between. CDR3 nucleotide sequence: TGTGCCAGCAGTGAACAGGGTGGGACTGAAGCTTTCTTT. As protein: CASSEQGGTEAFF.

This clonotype came up many times. The chain combines TRBV7-3 with TRBJ2-2; 7 bases line up with TRBD2. CDR1 SGHTA and CDR2 FQGTGA come from the germline V gene. The trim removed 3 bases at V and 5 bases at J, leaving 6 bases unmatched. This CDR3 has 15 amino acids. The CDR3 DNA sequence: TGTGCCAGCAGCTTGACTAGCAGGCTTACCGGGGAGCTGTTTTTT. Protein: CASSLTSRLTGELFF.

V gene TRBV7-8 combines with J gene TRBJ1-1; no reliable D call. There are 12 residues in the CDR3. Trimming took 5 bases from V and 1 from J, leaving 5 bases between them. Germline lookup yields CDR1 SGHVS and CDR2 FQNEAQ. Here the CDR3 reads CASSPQNTEAFF. The CDR3 DNA reads TGTGCCAGCAGCCCACAGAACACTGAAGCTTTCTTT.

This clonotype was observed many times. The genes are TRBV28 and TRBJ1-6; TRBD1 matches at 8 bases. Trimming at V came to 2 bases and at J to 5 bases, leaving 2 bases not matched to a gene. From germline, CDR1 is MDHEN and CDR2 SYDVKM. The CDR3 is made up of 15 amino acids. The CDR3: CASSLTGGDNSPLHF. In nucleotides, the CDR3 is TGTGCCAGCAGTTTAACAGGGGGGGATAATTCACCCCTCCACTTT.

The gene calls are TRBV9 and TRBJ2-7; no clear D. From germline, CDR1 is SGDLS and CDR2 YYNGEE. V was shortened by 4 bases and J by 3 bases, with 8 bases between the two germline ends. This CDR3 is built from 12 residues. The CDR3 protein is CASSRGDYEQYF. CDR3 bases: TGTGCCAGCAGCCGAGGAGACTACGAGCAGTACTTC.

This clonotype was recorded many times. J is TRBJ2-5 and V is TRBV2; tentatively, D is TRBD1 (5 bases). This CDR3 has 13 amino acids. V gave up 4 bases and J gave up 0 bases, with 6 bases separating them. Germline-derived CDR1 and CDR2 are SNHLY and FYNNEI. In DNA, the CDR3 is TGTGCCAGCAGTGGGACAAACCAAGAGACCCAGTACTTC. Amino acids: CASSGTNQETQYF.

In this sample, this clonotype turned up once. An end of the junction differs from the germline gene, which may be a read error. CDR3 bases: TGTGCCAGCAGTCTAGCGGGGAGAGAGACCCAGTACTTC. Amino acids: CASSLAGRETQYF. V is TRBV12-3 or TRBV12-4 and J is TRBJ2-5; TRBD2 agrees at 9 bases. CDR3 length: 13 residues.

This clonotype was observed at least ten times. This chain links TRBV28 with TRBJ2-2; 9 bases align to TRBD2. J was trimmed by 6 bases and V by 6 bases; bases with no gene match: 20. The CDR3 length is 19 residues. Germline-derived CDR1 and CDR2 are MDHEN and SYDVKM. In nucleotides, the CDR3 is TGTGCCAGCAGACGACGTTCCTCTAGCGGGATTGTAGTATCCGGGGAGCTGTTTTTT. Translated, it gives CASRRRSSSGIVVSGELFF.

This clonotype has ten or more counts. This sequence joins TRBV12-3 or TRBV12-4 and TRBJ1-5, with TRBD1 matching over 7 bases. This CDR3 contains 14 residues. Losses at the gene ends were 7 bases for V and 5 bases for J; bases not matched to a gene: 8. The CDR3, as DNA: TGTGCCAGCAATACACAGGGGAGGGATCAGCCCCAGCATTTT. It specifies CASNTQGRDQPQHF.

The V call is TRBV28, the J call TRBJ1-2; D is undetermined. The CDR3 is 12 amino acids. Trimming took 5 bases from V and 8 from J, leaving 12 bases between them. Germline CDR1 reads MDHEN; CDR2 reads SYDVKM. The CDR3 DNA reads TGTGCCAGCAGTCCACTCGGGTCGGGCTACACCTTC. This codes for CASSPLGSGYTF.

The chain couples TRBV7-8 to TRBJ2-7; 7 nucleotides agree with TRBD1. CDR3 length equals 15 residues. Germline values: CDR1 SGHVS, CDR2 FQNEAQ. J gave up 3 bases and V 3 bases, and 8 bases lay outside the gene matches. CDR3 sequence reads: CASSLSGTVIYEQYF. CDR3 coding DNA: TGTGCCAGCAGCTTGTCTGGGACAGTTATCTACGAGCAGTACTTC.

This clonotype was recorded many times. The genes are TRBV20-1 and TRBJ2-7; maybe TRBD2 (6 bases). The V and J ends lost 6 bases and 5 bases respectively, with 14 bases between them. There are 12 residues in the CDR3. Germline V gives CDR1 DFQATT, CDR2 SNEGSKA (reference sequence). The CDR3: CSAAGLRHEQYF. DNA of the CDR3: TGCAGTGCCGCCGGACTAAGGCACGAGCAGTACTTC.

For this clonotype: Mismatch with germline at one junction end may stem from a read error. This chain links TRBV7-9 with TRBJ2-5; the D call may be TRBD1 or TRBD2 (5 bases each). CDR3 length: 11 amino acids. CDR1 is SEHNR and CDR2 is FQNEAQ in the germline V gene (reference sequence). The CDR3 region is CVSMGVETQYF. The CDR3 coding sequence is TGTGTCAGCATGGGGGTCGAGACCCAGTACTTC.

This clonotype showed up many times. The rearrangement links TRBV19 to TRBJ1-2; 7 bases are a match to TRBD1. The V segment lost 6 bases and the J segment 2 bases; nucleotides outside the gene matches: 18. Germline values: CDR1 LNHDA, CDR2 SQIVND (reference sequence). The CDR3 totals 18 residues. The CDR3: CASRPTRDRQKDNYGYTF. DNA of the CDR3: TGTGCCAGTAGACCCACCCGGGACAGACAAAAGGACAACTATGGCTACACCTTC.

Here the CDR3 DNA reads TGTGCCTGGAGTGTACAAGGGGGTGGCAATCAGCCCCAGCATTTT. Translating gives CAWSVQGGGNQPQHF. The V call is TRBV30, the J call TRBJ1-5; possibly TRBD1 for D (6 bases). V was shortened by 0 bases and J by 2 bases, with 11 bases between the two germline ends. Germline V gene sequence: CDR1 GTSNPN, CDR2 SVGIG (reference sequence). CDR3 length: 15 amino acids.

Only a few counts were recorded for this clonotype. The chain carries TRBV7-6 and TRBJ2-7, with D possibly being TRBD1 (5 bases). This CDR3 has 12 amino acids. The germline V and J ends were trimmed by 5 bases and 2 bases, with 7 bases remaining between them. CDR1 SGHVS and CDR2 FNYEAQ come from the germline V gene. The CDR3 DNA is TGTGCCAGCAGCAAGGACACCTACGAGCAGTACTTC. This gives the protein CASSKDTYEQYF.

This chain joins TRBV12-3 or TRBV12-4 and TRBJ2-4; 9 positions agree with TRBD2. This CDR3 is built from 15 residues. V lost 6 bases and J lost 4; bases outside the gene matches: 7. CDR3 bases: TGTGCCAGCAGCACCCCTGGACTAGCGAAAAACATTCAGTACTTC. It translates to CASSTPGLAKNIQYF.

This chain joins TRBV19 and TRBJ1-5; 8 positions match TRBD1. Germline V gene data show CDR1 as LNHDA and CDR2 as SQIVND (reference sequence). CDR3 length equals 16 residues. J was trimmed by 6 bases and V by 6 bases; bases with no gene match: 13. The CDR3 is CASSTSDRGEGQPQHF. CDR3 sequence (DNA): TGTGCCAGTAGCACCAGTGACAGGGGAGAGGGTCAGCCCCAGCATTTT. The entire variable domain, with the rest obtained from reference TRBV19 and TRBJ1-5, is as follows: DGGITQSPKYLFRKEGQNVTLSCEQNLNHDAMYWYRQDPGQGLRLIYYSQIVNDFQKGDIAEGYSVSREKKESFPLTVTSAQKNPTAFYLCASSTSDRGEGQPQHFGDGTRLSIL.

The chain uses TRBV12-3 or TRBV12-4 and TRBJ2-2; 11 nucleotides line up with TRBD2. CDR3 length: 14 residues. Trimming removed 6 bases from V and 5 bases from J; junction bases left unmatched: 2. The CDR3 loop reads CASRVAGGTGELFF. The CDR3 DNA reads TGTGCCAGCAGAGTAGCGGGAGGGACCGGGGAGCTGTTTTTT.

The V gene is TRBV28, the J gene TRBJ1-1, with D possibly matching TRBD1 (6 bases). V gave up 7 bases and J gave up 1 base, with 10 bases separating them. The CDR3 consists of 13 residues. The germline gives CDR1 MDHEN, CDR2 SYDVKM. DNA for the CDR3: TGTGCCAGCACCGGGGGGGCGAACACTGAAGCTTTCTTT. It encodes CASTGGANTEAFF.

V and J are TRBV29-1 and TRBJ2-7; TRBD1 aligns across 8 bases. CDR1 and CDR2 from the germline V gene are SQVTM and ANQGSEA. V shed 6 bases and J 3 bases; nucleotides not matched to a gene: 4. The CDR3 totals 12 residues. The CDR3 nucleotides read TGCAGCGTGACAGGGGTAGACTACGAGCAGTACTTC. Protein product: CSVTGVDYEQYF.

The chain links TRBV6-1 to TRBJ2-4; 13 bases agree with TRBD2. The junction had 11 bases not matched to a gene; V was cut back by 5 bases and J by 10 bases. In germline, CDR1 is MNHNS, CDR2 SASEGT. This CDR3 is 16 amino acids long. As DNA, the CDR3 is TGTGCCAGCAGTCCCCGAGCACTAGCGGGAGGGGGTATTCAGTACTTC. It codes for CASSPRALAGGGIQYF.

This clonotype came up a few times. The rearrangement links TRBV6-2 or TRBV6-3 to TRBJ2-2; D may be TRBD2 (5 bases). Trimming cost V 5 bases and J 9 bases, with 19 bases left between them. This CDR3 is 15 amino acids long. Germline values: CDR1 MNHEY, CDR2 SVGEGT. The CDR3 nucleotides read TGTGCCAGCAGTATCTTAGAGCTGGAGGAGAGGGAGCTGTTTTTT. Its translation: CASSILELEERELFF.

In its sample, this clonotype was seen many times. The genes are TRBV29-1 and TRBJ1-2; D is unclear. Looked up from germline, CDR1 is SQVTM and CDR2 is ANQGSEA. The V end was cut by 4 bases, the J end by 5 bases, with 8 bases between. The CDR3 loop spans 11 amino acids. The chain's CDR3 is CSVVGVYGYTF. The CDR3 DNA follows: TGCAGCGTTGTAGGAGTTTATGGCTACACCTTC.

This clonotype showed up many times. One junction end disagrees with the germline gene, perhaps due to a read error. V and J are TRBV12-3 or TRBV12-4 and TRBJ2-7; a weak D match, TRBD1 (6 bases). The CDR3 extends over 13 amino acids. The CDR3 region is CASSQMTGAEHVF. CDR3 sequence (DNA): TGTGCCAGCAGCCAAATGACAGGAGCCGAGCATGTCTTC.

This clonotype was detected many times. V and J are TRBV6-1 and TRBJ1-5; tentative D call: TRBD1 (5 bases). V was cut by 5 bases and J by 0 bases, with 17 bases left in between. CDR1 and CDR2 (germline): MNHNS, SASEGT. The CDR3 totals 17 residues. The CDR3 DNA follows: TGTGCCAGCAGTAAAAGGGGAGATCAGTATAGCAATCAGCCCCAGCATTTT. Translation: CASSKRGDQYSNQPQHF.

This clonotype was observed at least ten times. This chain links TRBV27 with TRBJ2-7; no clear D gene. The CDR3 length is 16 residues. CDR1 is MNHEY, CDR2 SMNVEV, per germline (reference sequence). Trimming shortened V by 5 bases and J by 2 bases, and 19 bases separated the two germline ends. As DNA, the CDR3 is TGTGCCAGCAGTCCCTTGATGGCGGAGTCGGCCTACGAGCAGTACTTC. The encoded protein is CASSPLMAESAYEQYF.